Listed below are T cell receptor beta chains from one sample, sequenced in a study of T cell repertoires in cytomegalovirus infection. What these receptors recognize is not known. TCRdb processed the reads anew with MiXCR; each CDR3 protein has one entry. The table shows around 430,000 distinct CDR3 sequences, with about 39% occurring only once. The sequencing used cultured PBMCs, collected from culture after CMV antigen stimulation. The origin of the receptors is a human donor in good health (CMV status not recorded). Some clones in this sample may be carry-over from other donors' samples. CDR3s include the opening cysteine and the closing phenylalanine or tryptophan. A D gene is named only where the DNA matches it firmly. A row's size may be missing; if present it is once, few, many or a size class.

V gene	clone size	D gene	J gene	CDR3 protein	CDR3 DNA
TRBV19	-	-	TRBJ1-1	CASTPSDMNTEAFF	TGTGCCAGTACCCCAAGCGATATGAACACTGAAGCTTTCTTT
TRBV11-3	few	TRBD2	TRBJ2-2	CASSPSGGGTGELFF	TGTGCCAGCAGCCCATCCGGGGGGGGCACCGGGGAGCTGTTTTTT
TRBV25-1	-	-	TRBJ2-7	CASSDLSGGAYEQYF	TGTGCCAGCAGTGACCTTTCAGGCGGGGCCTACGAGCAGTACTTC
TRBV7-2	-	TRBD2	TRBJ2-1	CASSLALAGGQDEQFF	TGTGCCAGCAGCTTAGCACTAGCGGGGGGGCAGGATGAGCAGTTCTTC
TRBV4-1	-	-	TRBJ2-7	CASSQVLGGSYEQYF	TGCGCCAGCAGCCAAGTACTAGGGGGCTCCTACGAGCAGTACTTC
TRBV19	-	TRBD1	TRBJ1-1	CASSLQGAWVNTEAFF	TGTGCCAGTAGCTTACAGGGGGCCTGGGTGAACACTGAAGCTTTCTTT
TRBV14	-	-	TRBJ2-3	CASSPTSRVLDMDTQYF	TGTGCCAGCAGCCCAACCTCTAGAGTGTTAGATATGGATACGCAGTATTTT
TRBV12-3/TRBV12-4	-	-	TRBJ1-6	CASSLAASYNSPLHF	TGTGCCAGCAGTTTAGCGGCGAGCTATAATTCACCCCTCCACTTT
TRBV10-3	-	-	TRBJ1-3	CAITAGKLSHSGNTIYF	TGTGCCATCACCGCAGGGAAATTATCGCACTCTGGAAACACCATATATTTT
TRBV4-1	-	TRBD1	TRBJ2-2	CASSQGGTGSGTGELFF	TGCGCCAGCAGCCAAGGAGGGACAGGCTCCGGAACCGGGGAGCTGTTTTTT